This TCR beta chain was sequenced during a study of shared clonotypes between healthy human individuals. The V gene's germline CDR1 is SGHRS and CDR2 YFSETQ. The V segment lost 2 bases and the J segment 5 bases; nucleotides outside the gene matches: 5. The CDR3 length is 15 residues. The test was conducted at deep level. Assay used: immunoSEQ multiplex PCR; TCRdb lists only in-frame clones, some missing. The sample has 2.5 million or so clones, 90% to 95% seen once. The source is a young man in good health. Sequenced sample: naive CD4+ T cells sorted from blood. Stated subset: CD45RA+ positively selected. The V and J genes are TRBV5-1 and TRBJ2-1, with 9 bases aligning to TRBD2. The CDR3 reads CASSLSTSGHNEQFF. The CDR3 DNA reads as TGCGCCAGCAGCTTATCGACTAGCGGTCACAATGAGCAGTTCTTC.